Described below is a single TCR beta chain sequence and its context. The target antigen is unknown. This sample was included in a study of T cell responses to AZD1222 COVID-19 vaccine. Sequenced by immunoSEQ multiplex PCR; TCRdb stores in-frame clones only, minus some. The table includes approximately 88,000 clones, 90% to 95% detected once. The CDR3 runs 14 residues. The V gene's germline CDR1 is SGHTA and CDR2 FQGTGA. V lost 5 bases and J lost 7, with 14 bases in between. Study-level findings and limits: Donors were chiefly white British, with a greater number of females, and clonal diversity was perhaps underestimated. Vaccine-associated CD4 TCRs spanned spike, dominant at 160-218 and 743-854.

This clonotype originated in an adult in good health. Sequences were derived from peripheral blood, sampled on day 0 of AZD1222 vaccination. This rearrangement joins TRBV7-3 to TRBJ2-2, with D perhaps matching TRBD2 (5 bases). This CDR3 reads CASSPSLGVGELFF. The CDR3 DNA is TGTGCCAGCAGCCCTAGTCTCGGGGTCGGGGAGCTGTTTTTT.